The 22 T cell receptor beta chains below all came from one sample that was sequenced in a study of blood T cell repertoires in COVID-19. Method: immunoSEQ multiplex PCR; TCRdb's copy keeps in-frame clones and lacks some. The sample shows around 30,000 clones, approximately 92% of them seen only once. Sequencing was carried out using peripheral blood. The receptors were sampled from a man aged 60-69 years with acute or convalescent COVID-19.

The chain couples TRBV5-4 to TRBJ1-1; D gene uncertain. Germline CDR1 reads SGHNT; CDR2 reads YYREEE (reference sequence). CDR3 length equals 14 residues. V lost 0 bases to trimming and J lost 6 bases, with 12 bases between them. The CDR3 DNA is TGTGCCAGCAGCTTGGTTGACACCTTCGCTGAAGCTTTCTTT. This translates into CASSLVDTFAEAFF.

The rearrangement uses TRBV5-1 and TRBJ1-2, with 8 bases lining up with TRBD1. The CDR3 extends over 14 amino acids. Unmatched junction bases numbered 6, after V lost 4 bases and J lost 4 bases. Germline V lookup: CDR1 SGHRS, CDR2 YFSETQ. The CDR3 reads CASSQDRGGYGYTF. CDR3 nucleotide sequence: TGCGCCAGCAGCCAAGACAGGGGAGGCTATGGCTACACCTTC.

The CDR3 region has the DNA TGCGCCAGCAGCCCAGTACAGGGGGCAAACATTCAGTACTTC. It yields the protein CASSPVQGANIQYF. The chain links TRBV5-1 to TRBJ2-4; 9 bases agree with TRBD1. V lost 4 bases, J lost 6 bases, and 5 bases stayed unmatched. Germline loops: CDR1 SGHRS, CDR2 YFSETQ. The CDR3 is 14 residues long.

This clone is judged medium-sized. V and J are TRBV4-2 and TRBJ1-1; 7 bases match TRBD1. V trimming: 2 bases; J trimming: 6 bases; junction bases outside the gene matches: 3. This CDR3 has 13 residues. Germline-derived CDR1 and CDR2 are LGHNA and YNFKEQ. CDR3 DNA: TGTGCCAGCAGCCAAACAGGGGTGCCTGAAGCTTTCTTT. This encodes CASSQTGVPEAFF.

V is TRBV6-5 and J is TRBJ2-7; 10 bases fit TRBD2. This CDR3 has 14 residues. V lost 6 bases to trimming and J lost 3 bases; unmatched junction nucleotides: 5. Germline CDR1 and CDR2: MNHEY and SVGAGI. The CDR3 sequence is CASRPIAGGYEQYF. CDR3 coding DNA: TGTGCCAGCAGGCCCATAGCGGGAGGCTACGAGCAGTACTTC.

The chain joins TRBV11-2 to TRBJ1-1; 7 nucleotides agree with TRBD1. Losses at the gene ends were 1 base for V and 5 bases for J; bases not matched to a gene: 7. The length of the CDR3 is 15 residues. Germline CDR1 is SGHAT and CDR2 is FQNNGV. The CDR3 bases are TGTGCCAGCAGCTTAGCCCCACAGGGGAATACTGAAGCTTTCTTT. It translates to CASSLAPQGNTEAFF.

The rearrangement uses TRBV18 and TRBJ1-1, with D hard to call. Trimming cost V 2 bases and J 4 bases, with 20 bases left between them. CDR3 size: 17 residues. CDR1 KGHSH and CDR2 LQKENI come from the germline V gene. The CDR3 spells CASSPNGETKGGTEAFF. DNA of the CDR3: TGTGCCAGCTCACCAAACGGGGAGACGAAGGGAGGCACTGAAGCTTTCTTT. Full variable domain (remainder filled in from reference TRBV18 and TRBJ1-1): NAGVMQNPRHLVRRRGQEARLRCSPMKGHSHVYWYRQLPEEGLKFMVYLQKENIIDESGMPKERFSAEFPKEGPSILRIQQVVRGDSAAYFCASSPNGETKGGTEAFFGQGTRLTVV.

The chain uses TRBV30 and TRBJ2-7, with TRBD1 matching 8 bases. The CDR3 contains 16 residues. Per germline, CDR1 GTSNPN and CDR2 SVGIG (reference sequence). The J segment lost 2 bases and the V segment lost 2 bases, leaving 11 bases of the junction unmatched. The CDR3 sequence is CAWSRAGGTGAYEQYF. The CDR3 DNA is TGTGCCTGGAGTCGGGCGGGCGGGACAGGAGCCTACGAGCAGTACTTC.

This chain uses TRBV19 with TRBJ2-4, with D possibly TRBD2 on 5 matching bases. The CDR3 sequence is 14 residues long. From germline, CDR1 is LNHDA and CDR2 SQIVND (reference sequence). V was clipped by 5 bases and J by 1 base, with 9 bases between them. The CDR3 loop is CASSGGGAKNIQYF. The CDR3 DNA reads TGTGCCAGTAGTGGAGGTGGGGCCAAAAACATTCAGTACTTC.

The chain uses TRBV10-1 and TRBJ1-1, with 7 bases identical to TRBD1. Germline assignment: CDR1 WNHNN and CDR2 SYGVQD (reference sequence). The CDR3 has 15 residues. V lost 0 bases to trimming and J lost 5 bases; unmatched junction nucleotides: 6. The CDR3 here is CASSESGQVGTEAFF. The CDR3 DNA is TGCGCCAGCAGTGAGTCCGGACAGGTCGGAACTGAAGCTTTCTTT.

V usage is TRBV30 and J usage is TRBJ1-2, with D unresolved. The CDR3 sequence is 13 residues long. Trimming took 0 bases from V and 8 from J, leaving 13 bases between them. CDR1 is GTSNPN, CDR2 SVGIG, per germline (reference sequence). The CDR3: CAWSVGRVEGYTF. CDR3 nucleotide sequence: TGTGCCTGGAGTGTAGGGAGGGTGGAAGGCTACACCTTC.

The rearrangement links TRBV6-5 to TRBJ2-7; D remains unclear. The CDR3 is 16 amino acids. The germline V and J ends were trimmed by 0 bases and 6 bases, with 18 bases remaining between them. Germline CDR1 MNHEY, CDR2 SVGAGI. As DNA, the CDR3 is TGTGCCAGCAGTTACTCACGGAGATCCTTCCGTCTCGAGCAGTACTTC. It specifies CASSYSRRSFRLEQYF.

This rearrangement joins TRBV5-1 to TRBJ2-3; TRBD2 might be the D (6 bases). This CDR3 is built from 14 residues. Germline-derived CDR1 and CDR2 are SGHRS and YFSETQ. Trimming took off 5 bases at V and 1 base at J, with 11 bases between the two ends. In DNA, the CDR3 is TGCGCCAGCAGACTATGGGGGGGCACAGATACGCAGTATTTT. Residues: CASRLWGGTDTQYF. The full variable domain, its missing parts supplied by reference TRBV5-1 and TRBJ2-3, is KAGVTQTPRYLIKTRGQQVTLSCSPISGHRSVSWYQQTPGQGLQFLFEYFSETQRNKGNFPGRFSGRQFSNSRSEMNVSTLELGDSALYLCASRLWGGTDTQYFGPGTRLTVL.

The V call is TRBV3-1 (or the pseudogene TRBV3-2), the J call TRBJ2-5; 8 positions agree with TRBD2. This CDR3 is 18 amino acids long. V lost 0 bases to trimming and J lost 4 bases; unmatched junction nucleotides: 13. The germline CDR1 and CDR2 sequences are LGHDT and YNNKEL (reference sequence). CDR3 DNA: TGTGCCAGCAGCCAAGAACCCGCGCGGGGGGCGCCCGGAGAGACCCAGTACTTC. Its protein is CASSQEPARGAPGETQYF.

The genes are TRBV6-5 and TRBJ2-4, with D maybe TRBD2 (6 bases). Trimming stripped 2 bases from V and 2 bases from J, with 7 bases between. Germline V lookup: CDR1 MNHEY, CDR2 SVGAGI. This CDR3 is 14 amino acids long. The CDR3 loop reads CASSYAGPKNIQYF. CDR3 bases: TGTGCCAGCAGTTACGCGGGGCCCAAAAACATTCAGTACTTC.

The J gene is TRBJ2-5, the V gene TRBV19; 10 nucleotides match TRBD1. Trimming at V came to 5 bases and at J to 6 bases, leaving 6 bases not matched to a gene. The CDR3 length is 14 residues. CDR1 and CDR2 from the germline V gene are LNHDA and SQIVND (reference sequence). CDR3 bases: TGTGCCAGTAGTGCTGGACAGGGGGTGAAGACCCAGTACTTC. Its translation is CASSAGQGVKTQYF.

The chain links TRBV4-2 to TRBJ2-7; 11 nucleotides match TRBD1. CDR3 length: 14 residues. Germline CDR1 LGHNA, CDR2 YNFKEQ. V gave up 4 bases and J gave up 5 bases; unmatched junction bases: 4. The CDR3 reads CASSPDRGRDEQYF. CDR3 coding DNA: TGTGCCAGCAGCCCGGACAGGGGGCGCGACGAGCAGTACTTC.

By share of the sample, this clone is medium-sized (0.01 to 0.1%). The chain recombines TRBV27 with TRBJ2-7; 9 bases align to TRBD1. Germline CDR1 reads MNHEY; CDR2 reads SMNVEV (reference sequence). Germline trimming cut 0 bases from V and 6 bases from J; bases unmatched to any gene: 3. CDR3 length: 14 residues. The CDR3 spells CASSLSGTGLEQYF. CDR3 nucleotides: TGTGCCAGCAGTTTATCCGGGACAGGGCTCGAGCAGTACTTC.

The CDR3 DNA follows: TGTGCCAGCAACACCGGGACAGGGAGACGAGATACGCAGTATTTT. Protein product: CASNTGTGRRDTQYF. The chain combines TRBV28 with TRBJ2-3, with 9 bases fitting TRBD1. V trimming: 7 bases; J trimming: 5 bases; junction bases outside the gene matches: 10. There are 15 residues in the CDR3. Germline assignment: CDR1 MDHEN and CDR2 SYDVKM.

This clone is a singleton in its sample. The chain is built from TRBV5-1 and TRBJ1-1; a weak D match, TRBD1 (5 bases). The CDR3 is 15 amino acids. Trimming shortened V by 0 bases and J by 4 bases, and 13 bases separated the two germline ends. Germline assignment: CDR1 SGHRS and CDR2 YFSETQ. CDR3: CASSLDGGGGTEAFF. CDR3 DNA: TGCGCCAGCAGCTTGGACGGCGGGGGAGGCACTGAAGCTTTCTTT.

The sample holds one count of this clone. This chain links TRBV27 with TRBJ1-6; D ambiguous. The CDR3 runs 17 residues. CDR1 MNHEY and CDR2 SMNVEV come from the germline V gene (reference sequence). V lost 1 base and J lost 0, with 10 bases in between. CDR3 in amino acids: CASSLLRASSYNSPLHF. In DNA, the CDR3 is TGTGCCAGCAGTTTATTGAGGGCGAGCTCCTATAATTCACCCCTCCACTTT.

The rearrangement uses TRBV24-1 and TRBJ2-3; D remains unclear. Germline V gene data show CDR1 as KGHDR and CDR2 as SFDVKD. The length of the CDR3 is 15 residues. V shed 5 bases and J shed 1 base, with 12 bases lying between them. CDR3 nucleotides: TGTGCCACCAGTGCCCTAGAACATGGCACAGATACGCAGTATTTT. Protein: CATSALEHGTDTQYF.